The 18 T cell receptor beta chains reported below all come from one sample, sequenced in a study of OX40 agonist ivuxolimab in advanced cancers. TCRdb's table, derived via immunoSEQ multiplex PCR, lists solely in-frame clones and lacks some. The sample includes 40,000 or so clones, approximately 89% seen only once; the top ten take about 13%. The sample was CD4+ or CD8+ T cells sorted from blood, taken in a trial of the OX40 agonist ivuxolimab. Source of these receptors: an adult with an advanced solid tumor such as melanoma, head and neck, liver or kidney cancer.

The chain uses TRBV12-5 and TRBJ1-1; D is perhaps TRBD1 (5 bases). With 5 bases removed from V and 5 bases from J, the gap between germline ends came to 21 bases. CDR1 and CDR2 from the germline V gene are LGHNT and FRNRAP. This CDR3 spans 16 amino acids. The CDR3 protein is CASGPGTQGGGTEAFF. The CDR3 DNA reads TGTGCTAGTGGTCCCGGTACGCAAGGCGGGGGGACTGAAGCTTTCTTT.

This clone has just a few counts. V and J are TRBV5-8 and TRBJ1-1; no firm D call. The CDR3 is 12 residues long. CDR1 is SGHTS and CDR2 is YDEGEE in the germline V gene. Trimming took 6 bases from V and 3 from J, leaving 9 bases between them. For the CDR3, the DNA is TGTGCCAGCATCCTAGTGGACACTGAAGCTTTCTTT. Residues: CASILVDTEAFF.

The rearrangement joins TRBV19 to TRBJ2-7; the D gene could be TRBD1 or TRBD2 (5 bases each). The CDR3 sequence is 13 residues long. V lost 3 bases and J lost 0, with 6 bases in between. Germline V lookup: CDR1 LNHDA, CDR2 SQIVND (reference sequence). The CDR3 DNA is TGTGCCAGTAGTATGGGGGACTCCTACGAGCAGTACTTC. Protein product: CASSMGDSYEQYF.

The CDR3 DNA sequence: TGTGCCAGCAGTTGGACAGGGACCCGCTACGAGCAGTACTTC. Translation: CASSWTGTRYEQYF. The chain is built from TRBV2 and TRBJ2-7, with 8 bases aligning to TRBD1. Trimming removed 5 bases from V and 3 bases from J; junction bases left unmatched: 6. The CDR3 covers 14 residues. Germline loops: CDR1 SNHLY, CDR2 FYNNEI.

CDR3 nucleotides: TGTGCCAGCAGTTACTCGTTCGGGGGTACCTACAATGAGCAGTTCTTC. Amino acid sequence: CASSYSFGGTYNEQFF. This chain uses TRBV6-5 with TRBJ2-1, with D possibly TRBD2 on 6 matching bases. CDR1 and CDR2 from the germline V gene are MNHEY and SVGAGI. Trimming left V 0 bases short and J 2 bases short, with 11 bases between. The CDR3 sequence is 16 residues long.

This CDR3 is CASTKNPGGTEETQYF. The CDR3 DNA reads TGTGCCAGCACCAAAAACCCAGGGGGGACAGAAGAGACCCAGTACTTC. The rearrangement uses TRBV13 and TRBJ2-5, with D possibly being TRBD1 (7 bases). Germline V gives CDR1 PRHDT, CDR2 FYEKMQ (reference sequence). CDR3 size: 16 residues. Trimming took 7 bases from V and 3 from J, leaving 21 bases between them.

This rearrangement joins TRBV28 to TRBJ1-1; TRBD1 agrees at 9 bases. The CDR3 loop spans 18 amino acids. Germline V gene sequence: CDR1 MDHEN, CDR2 SYDVKM. The V segment lost 1 base and the J segment 5 bases; nucleotides outside the gene matches: 14. The CDR3 bases are TGTGCCAGCAGTTTATTCTCCGGGACAGGGAAGGGGTGGACTGAAGCTTTCTTT. Its translation: CASSLFSGTGKGWTEAFF.

A single count supports this clone. The rearrangement links TRBV7-9 to TRBJ2-1; D perhaps matches TRBD2 (6 bases). The CDR3 runs to 15 residues. The germline V gene encodes CDR1 SEHNR and CDR2 FQNEAQ (reference sequence). The germline V and J ends were trimmed by 5 bases and 4 bases, with 15 bases remaining between them. CDR3 in DNA: TGTGCCAGCAGCCAGACTAGTGGGAGTTACAATGAGCAGTTCTTC. It encodes CASSQTSGSYNEQFF.

The V call is TRBV5-4, the J call TRBJ2-1; D call uncertain. With 5 bases removed from V and 0 bases from J, the gap between germline ends came to 15 bases. This CDR3 comprises 16 residues. Germline assignment: CDR1 SGHNT and CDR2 YYREEE (reference sequence). The CDR3 region is CASSPPPGRSYNEQFF. The CDR3 DNA sequence: TGTGCCAGCAGTCCTCCTCCGGGCCGCTCCTACAATGAGCAGTTCTTC.

This clone was detected once. The chain uses TRBV28 and TRBJ2-5; D is perhaps TRBD1 (5 bases). V lost 4 bases and J 1 base, leaving 22 bases between the germline ends. Germline CDR1 reads MDHEN; CDR2 reads SYDVKM. The CDR3 spans 18 residues. CDR3 DNA sequence: TGTGCCAGCAGTTCCCCCCTCGACAGTCTAAGGGGCCAAGAGACCCAGTACTTC. Its protein is CASSSPLDSLRGQETQYF.

Concerning this clone itself: Mismatch with germline at one junction end may stem from a read error. This chain joins TRBV7-9 and TRBJ1-2; D remains ambiguous. Per the germline V gene, CDR1 is SEHNR and CDR2 is FQNEAQ (reference sequence). The CDR3 consists of 9 residues. In nucleotides, the CDR3 is TGTGCCAGCAGCCTGACTATCCCCTTC. This translates into CASSLTIPF.

This sequence joins TRBV27 and TRBJ2-2; the D is unclear. The V and J ends lost 1 base and 7 bases respectively, with 10 bases between them. CDR1 and CDR2 from the germline V gene are MNHEY and SMNVEV (reference sequence). CDR3 length: 14 amino acids. CDR3 DNA sequence: TGTGCCAGCAGTTTATGGCAGTATGACGGGGAGCTGTTTTTT. This translates into CASSLWQYDGELFF.

The genes are TRBV4-1 and TRBJ2-1; D might be TRBD1 or TRBD2, each matching 5 bases. Per the germline V gene, CDR1 is MGHRA and CDR2 is YSYEKL. This CDR3 is built from 15 residues. The V gene lost 4 bases and the J gene lost 7 bases, with 17 bases spanning the gap. CDR3 in DNA: TGCGCCAGCAGCCTCGACGGGGCGCCGAGGAATGAGCAGTTCTTC. The encoded protein is CASSLDGAPRNEQFF.

This rearrangement joins TRBV5-5 to TRBJ2-7; a weak D match, TRBD1 (5 bases). The CDR3 is 16 amino acids. Germline V lookup: CDR1 SGHKS, CDR2 YYEKEE (reference sequence). Trimming removed 0 bases at V and 3 bases at J, with 16 bases between. The CDR3 region is CASSLGVSGANYEQYF. The CDR3 DNA reads as TGTGCCAGCAGCTTGGGTGTTAGTGGGGCTAACTACGAGCAGTACTTC.

V and J are TRBV6-6 and TRBJ1-1, with D unresolved. The CDR3 sequence is 12 residues long. CDR1 MNHNY and CDR2 SVGAGI come from the germline V gene (reference sequence). The V gene lost 2 bases and the J gene lost 3 bases, with 4 bases spanning the gap. CDR3: CASSYSDTEAFF. Here the CDR3 DNA reads TGTGCCAGCAGTTACAGCGACACTGAAGCTTTCTTT.

Within the sample, this clone is medium-sized. V usage is TRBV7-2 and J usage is TRBJ2-7; D possibly uses TRBD1 or TRBD2 (6 bases each). Germline CDR1 reads SGHTA; CDR2 reads FQGNSA. Trimming left V 2 bases short and J 4 bases short, with 12 bases between. The CDR3 totals 14 residues. In DNA, the CDR3 is TGTGCCAGCAGCTTATCCGGGGGCCGTTACGAGCAGTACTTC. Protein: CASSLSGGRYEQYF.

On this clone: The conserved phenylalanine or tryptophan normally closing the CDR3 is absent here, so this likely arose from a read error. The rearrangement joins TRBV10-3 to TRBJ1-6; D unclear. Germline loops: CDR1 ENHRY, CDR2 SYGVKD. V lost 5 bases, J lost 9 bases, and 11 bases lay in between. The CDR3 has 13 residues. The CDR3 here is CAISPAEGSPLHL. As DNA, the CDR3 is TGTGCCATCAGTCCCGCAGAAGGTTCACCCCTCCACCTT.

Concerning this clone: Being one base from a much bigger clone, this may be a read error. The chain uses TRBV11-2 and TRBJ2-7; D may be TRBD1 (5 bases). The germline gives CDR1 SGHAT, CDR2 FQNNGV. CDR3 size: 14 residues. This CDR3 is CASGLLAGRHEQYF. DNA of the CDR3: TGTGCCAGCGGCTTACTGGCAGGGCGCCACGAGCAGTACTTC.